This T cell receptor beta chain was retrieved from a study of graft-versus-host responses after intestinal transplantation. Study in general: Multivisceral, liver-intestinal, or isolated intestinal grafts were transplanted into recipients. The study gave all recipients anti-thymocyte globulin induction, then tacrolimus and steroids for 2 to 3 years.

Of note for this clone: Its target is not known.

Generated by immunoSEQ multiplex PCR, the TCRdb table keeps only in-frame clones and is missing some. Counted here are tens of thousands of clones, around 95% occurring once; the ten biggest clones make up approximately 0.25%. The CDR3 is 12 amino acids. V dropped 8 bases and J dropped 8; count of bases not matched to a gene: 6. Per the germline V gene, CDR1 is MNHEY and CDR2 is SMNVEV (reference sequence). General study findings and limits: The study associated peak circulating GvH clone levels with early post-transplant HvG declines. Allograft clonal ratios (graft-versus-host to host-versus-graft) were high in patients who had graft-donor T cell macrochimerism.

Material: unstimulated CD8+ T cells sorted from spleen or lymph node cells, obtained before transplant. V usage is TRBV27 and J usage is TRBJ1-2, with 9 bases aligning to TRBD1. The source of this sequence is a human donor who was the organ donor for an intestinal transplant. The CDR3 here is CASRQGGSGYTF. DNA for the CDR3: TGTGCCAGCCGACAGGGGGGGAGCGGCTACACCTTC.